The 10 T cell receptor beta chains below come from one sample, sequenced in a study of technical replicates of blood from a handful of donors. Assay: immunoSEQ multiplex PCR; the TCRdb copy retains only in-frame clones and omits some. Of tens of thousands of clones in the sample, 91% were seen once. The sample consisted of PBMCs. The source of these receptors is a human donor in good health. Some clones in this sample may be carry-over from other donors' samples.

The rearrangement joins TRBV10-3 to TRBJ1-4; a weak D match, TRBD1 (5 bases). This CDR3 has 15 residues. The ends were cut back, 3 bases at V and 10 bases at J, with 18 bases in the middle. Germline V CDR1 and CDR2: ENHRY, SYGVKD. The CDR3 DNA reads TGTGCCATCAGTGACCCACGGGGGGTGTCCGGAAAACTGTTTTTT. Translated: CAISDPRGVSGKLFF.

This sequence joins TRBV7-2 and TRBJ2-1; D is unclear. Trimming left V 5 bases short and J 0 bases short, with 14 bases between. This CDR3 has 16 amino acids. CDR1 is SGHTA, CDR2 FQGNSA, per germline. CDR3 sequence (DNA): TGTGCCAGCAGCCCGATGGTGGGCCCCTCCTACAATGAGCAGTTCTTC. It is translated as CASSPMVGPSYNEQFF.

The J gene is TRBJ1-2, the V gene TRBV2; the D is unclear. V was clipped by 7 bases and J by 4 bases, with 13 bases between them. The CDR3 contains 13 residues. From germline, CDR1 is SNHLY and CDR2 FYNNEI. The CDR3 loop is CASTVAISYGYTF. As DNA, the CDR3 is TGTGCCAGCACCGTGGCCATATCCTATGGCTACACCTTC. The entire variable domain, with the rest obtained from reference TRBV2 and TRBJ1-2, is as follows: EPEVTQTPSHQVTQMGQEVILRCVPISNHLYFYWYRQILGQKVEFLVSFYNNEISEKSEIFDDQFSVERPDGSNFTLKIRSTKLEDSAMYFCASTVAISYGYTFGSGTRLTVV.

This clone turned up a few times. The J gene is TRBJ2-5, the V gene TRBV6-5, with a possible D match to TRBD1 (5 bases). The CDR3 is 14 residues long. The ends were cut back, 0 bases at V and 6 bases at J, with 11 bases in the middle. Germline CDR1 MNHEY, CDR2 SVGAGI. This CDR3 is CASSYSQGVKTQYF. The DNA of the CDR3 is TGTGCCAGCAGTTACTCGCAGGGTGTAAAGACCCAGTACTTC.

V is TRBV25-1 and J is TRBJ2-3, with D possibly matching TRBD1 (5 bases). Germline CDR1 MGHDK, CDR2 SYGVNS. CDR3 length: 14 residues. Trimming removed 5 bases at V and 4 bases at J, with 13 bases between. CDR3 bases: TGTGCCAGCAGTAAAACAGCAGGGTCAGATACGCAGTATTTT. This encodes CASSKTAGSDTQYF.

This clone was seen a single time. The gene calls are TRBV4-3 and TRBJ1-6; the D gene is possibly TRBD1 (5 bases). V was pared by 3 bases and J by 11 bases, with 14 bases between. CDR1 LGHNA and CDR2 YSLEER come from the germline V gene. This CDR3 comprises 14 residues. CDR3: CASSHTLTGAPLHF. CDR3 bases: TGCGCCAGCAGCCATACACTGACGGGGGCACCCCTCCACTTT.

The rearrangement uses TRBV4-1 and TRBJ2-3; the match to TRBD2 covers 15 bases. CDR3 size: 15 residues. Looked up from germline, CDR1 is MGHRA and CDR2 is YSYEKL. The junction had 2 bases not matched to a gene; V was cut back by 4 bases and J by 6 bases. The DNA for the CDR3 is TGCGCCAGCAGCCGGGGGACTAGCGGGGGGGATACGCAGTATTTT. Residues: CASSRGTSGGDTQYF.

This chain joins TRBV7-9 and TRBJ1-2; 7 bases fit TRBD1. Losses at the gene ends were 5 bases for V and 6 bases for J; bases not matched to a gene: 12. Per germline, CDR1 SEHNR and CDR2 FQNEAQ (reference sequence). This CDR3 comprises 15 residues. The CDR3 is CASSPTGQLRDGYTF. The CDR3 DNA follows: TGTGCCAGCAGCCCAACGGGACAGTTAAGGGATGGCTACACCTTC.

This CDR3 reads CASSCGRGGGYGYTF. CDR3 in DNA: TGTGCCAGCAGTTGCGGGAGAGGGGGGGGCTATGGCTACACCTTC. The chain carries TRBV6-5 and TRBJ1-2, with D maybe TRBD1 (6 bases). Germline CDR1 and CDR2: MNHEY and SVGAGI. The CDR3 is made up of 15 amino acids. V lost 4 bases and J 4 bases, leaving 16 bases between the germline ends.

V gene TRBV7-7 combines with J gene TRBJ2-7, with TRBD2 identical over 13 bases. CDR1 is SSHAT, CDR2 FNYEAQ, per germline (reference sequence). V trimming: 1 base; J trimming: 3 bases; junction bases outside the gene matches: 0. The CDR3 covers 15 residues. In nucleotides, the CDR3 is TGTGCCAGCAGCTTAGGGACTAGCGGGAGCTACGAGCAGTACTTC. Translating it yields CASSLGTSGSYEQYF.